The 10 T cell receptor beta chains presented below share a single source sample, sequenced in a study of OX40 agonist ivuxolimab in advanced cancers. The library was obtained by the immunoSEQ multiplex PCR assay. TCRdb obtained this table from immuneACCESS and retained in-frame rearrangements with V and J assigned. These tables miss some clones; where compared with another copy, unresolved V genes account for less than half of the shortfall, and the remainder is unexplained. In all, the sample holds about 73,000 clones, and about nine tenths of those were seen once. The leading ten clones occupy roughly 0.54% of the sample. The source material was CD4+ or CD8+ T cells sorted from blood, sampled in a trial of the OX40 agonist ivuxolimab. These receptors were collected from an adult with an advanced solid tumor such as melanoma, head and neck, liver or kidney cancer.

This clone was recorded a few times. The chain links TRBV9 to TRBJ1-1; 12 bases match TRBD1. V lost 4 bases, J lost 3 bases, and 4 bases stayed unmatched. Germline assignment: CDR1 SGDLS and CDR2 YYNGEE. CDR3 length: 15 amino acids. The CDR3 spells CASSNRDRGHTEAFF. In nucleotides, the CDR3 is TGTGCCAGCAGCAACCGGGACAGGGGGCACACTGAAGCTTTCTTT.

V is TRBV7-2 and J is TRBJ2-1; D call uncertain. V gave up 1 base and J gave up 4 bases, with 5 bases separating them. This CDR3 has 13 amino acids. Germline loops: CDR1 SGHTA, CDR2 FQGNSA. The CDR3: CASSLGQYNEQFF. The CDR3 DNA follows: TGTGCCAGCAGCTTAGGTCAGTACAATGAGCAGTTCTTC.

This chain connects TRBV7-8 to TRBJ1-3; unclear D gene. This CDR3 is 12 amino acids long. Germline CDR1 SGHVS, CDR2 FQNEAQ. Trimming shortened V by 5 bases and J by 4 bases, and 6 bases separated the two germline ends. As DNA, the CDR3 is TGTGCCAGCAGCCCGCAAGGAAACACCATATATTTT. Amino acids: CASSPQGNTIYF.

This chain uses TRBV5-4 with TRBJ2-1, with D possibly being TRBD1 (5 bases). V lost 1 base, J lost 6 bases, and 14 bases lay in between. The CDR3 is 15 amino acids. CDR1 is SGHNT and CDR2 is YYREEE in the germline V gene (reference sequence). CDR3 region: CASSLTQVVRNEQFF. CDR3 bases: TGTGCCAGCAGCTTGACACAGGTAGTCCGCAATGAGCAGTTCTTC.

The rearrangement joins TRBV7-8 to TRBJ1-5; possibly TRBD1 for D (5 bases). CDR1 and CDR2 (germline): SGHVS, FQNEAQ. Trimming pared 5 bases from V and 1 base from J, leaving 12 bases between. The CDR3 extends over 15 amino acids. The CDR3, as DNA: TGTGCCAGCAGCCCCGGGGGTTTGAGCAATCAGCCCCAGCATTTT. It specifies CASSPGGLSNQPQHF. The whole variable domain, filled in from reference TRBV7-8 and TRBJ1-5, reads GAGVSQSPRYKVAKRGQDVALRCDPISGHVSLFWYQQALGQGPEFLTYFQNEAQLDKSGLPSDRFFAERPEGSVSTLKIQRTQQEDSAVYLCASSPGGLSNQPQHFGDGTRLSIL.

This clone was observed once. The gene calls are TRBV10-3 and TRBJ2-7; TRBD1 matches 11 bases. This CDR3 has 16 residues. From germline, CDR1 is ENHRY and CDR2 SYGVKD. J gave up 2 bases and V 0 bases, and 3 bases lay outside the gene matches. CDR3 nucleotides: TGTGCCATCAGTGAGTCTGGGACAGGGGGTACCTACGAGCAGTACTTC. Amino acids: CAISESGTGGTYEQYF.

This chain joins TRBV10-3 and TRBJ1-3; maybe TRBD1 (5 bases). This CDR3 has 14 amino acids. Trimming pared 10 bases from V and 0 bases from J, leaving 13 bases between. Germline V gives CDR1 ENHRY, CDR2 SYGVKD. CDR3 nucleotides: TGTGCCACGCGGGACGCGGTCTCTGGAAACACCATATATTTT. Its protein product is CATRDAVSGNTIYF.

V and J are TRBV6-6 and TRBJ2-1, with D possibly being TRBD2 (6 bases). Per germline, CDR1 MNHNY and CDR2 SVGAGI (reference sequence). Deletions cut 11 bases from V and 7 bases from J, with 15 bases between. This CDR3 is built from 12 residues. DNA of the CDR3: TGTGCCGCAAGGAGGGCCGAAAATGAGCAGTTCTTC. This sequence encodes CAARRAENEQFF.

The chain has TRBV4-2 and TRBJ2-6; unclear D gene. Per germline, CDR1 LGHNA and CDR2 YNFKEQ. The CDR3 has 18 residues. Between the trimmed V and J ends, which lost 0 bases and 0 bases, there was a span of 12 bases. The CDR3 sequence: CASSQDPSSPSGANVLTF. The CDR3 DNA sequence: TGTGCCAGCAGCCAAGACCCTAGTTCCCCCTCTGGGGCCAACGTCCTGACTTTC.

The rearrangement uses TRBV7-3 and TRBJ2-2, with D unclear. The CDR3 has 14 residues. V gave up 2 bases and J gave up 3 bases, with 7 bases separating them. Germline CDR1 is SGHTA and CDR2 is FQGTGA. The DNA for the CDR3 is TGTGCCAGCAGCTTACGGACGGACACCGGGGAGCTGTTTTTT. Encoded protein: CASSLRTDTGELFF. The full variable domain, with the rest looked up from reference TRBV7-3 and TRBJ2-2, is GAGVSQTPSNKVTEKGKYVELRCDPISGHTALYWYRQSLGQGPEFLIYFQGTGAADDSGLPNDRFFAVRPEGSVSTLKIQRTERGDSAVYLCASSLRTDTGELFFGEGSRLTVL.